Below are 29 T cell receptor beta chains sequenced from a single sample in a study of blood T cell repertoires in COVID-19. Clones were sequenced by immunoSEQ multiplex PCR, and TCRdb holds only the in-frame ones, with some missing. The sample carries tens of thousands of clones, roughly 76% recorded once. Sequenced material: peripheral blood. Receptors originate from an elderly woman with active or convalescent COVID-19.

The V call is TRBV21-1, the J call TRBJ1-1; no DNA check was done on the table's D call, TRBD1. TRBV21-1 is a recognized pseudogene. CDR3 length: 12 residues. The CDR3 reads CASSLGHNEAFF. The DNA of the CDR3 is TGTGCCAGCAGCCTCGGACACAATGAAGCTTTCTTT.

The J gene is TRBJ1-3, the V gene TRBV10-3; 9 bases match TRBD1. CDR3 length: 15 amino acids. Germline trimming cut 3 bases from V and 4 bases from J; bases unmatched to any gene: 4. Germline V CDR1 and CDR2: ENHRY, SYGVKD. CDR3 in DNA: TGTGCCATCAGTGAAGGGACAGGGACAGGAAACACCATATATTTT. It is translated as CAISEGTGTGNTIYF.

The CDR3 sequence: CASRILSLNRRYNEQFF. The CDR3 nucleotides are TGTGCCAGCAGAATCCTTAGCCTAAACCGAAGATACAATGAGCAGTTCTTC. The V and J genes are TRBV5-8 and TRBJ2-1, with D unclear. CDR3 length: 17 residues. V was cut by 5 bases and J by 4 bases, with 22 bases left in between. From germline, CDR1 is SGHTS and CDR2 YDEGEE.

V usage is TRBV29-1 and J usage is TRBJ1-1, with D unresolved. This CDR3 comprises 11 residues. The V and J ends lost 5 bases and 4 bases respectively, with 8 bases between them. Germline-derived CDR1 and CDR2 are SQVTM and ANQGSEA. CDR3 DNA sequence: TGCAGCGTTCGGGATCTCACTGAAGCTTTCTTT. Protein: CSVRDLTEAFF. Complete variable domain (other parts from reference TRBV29-1 and TRBJ1-1): SAVISQKPSRDICQRGTSLTIQCQVDSQVTMMFWYRQQPGQSLTLIATANQGSEATYESGFVIDKFPISRPNLTFSTLTVSNMSPEDSSIYLCSVRDLTEAFFGQGTRLTVV.

This clone was seen many times. This chain links TRBV5-1 with TRBJ2-3; no firm D call. The CDR3 covers 13 residues. Germline CDR1 and CDR2: SGHRS and YFSETQ. Trimming took off 2 bases at V and 0 bases at J, with 4 bases between the two ends. Here the CDR3 DNA reads TGCGCCAGCAGCTTTGCGAGCACAGATACGCAGTATTTT. Translated: CASSFASTDTQYF.

This sequence joins TRBV18 and TRBJ2-7; D is undetermined. Germline values: CDR1 KGHSH, CDR2 LQKENI. Trimming removed 3 bases from V and 7 bases from J, with 10 bases in between. CDR3 length: 12 residues. The CDR3 loop is CASSPPTSEQYF. The CDR3 nucleotides read TGTGCCAGCTCACCCCCCACATCTGAGCAGTACTTC.

This chain links TRBV19 with TRBJ2-1, with D possibly matching TRBD1 (5 bases). Per germline, CDR1 LNHDA and CDR2 SQIVND (reference sequence). V was clipped by 3 bases and J by 2 bases, with 8 bases between them. The CDR3 has 14 residues. CDR3 DNA: TGTGCCAGTAGTATTCAGGGCGCCTACAATGAGCAGTTCTTC. It specifies CASSIQGAYNEQFF.

The J gene is TRBJ1-2, the V gene TRBV10-2; 10 bases align to TRBD1. The CDR3 spans 14 residues. The trim removed 2 bases at V and 7 bases at J, leaving 4 bases unmatched. The germline V gene encodes CDR1 WSHSY and CDR2 SAAADI. The CDR3 sequence is CASSEPGQGFGYTF. In DNA, the CDR3 is TGCGCCAGCAGTGAGCCGGGACAGGGGTTTGGCTACACCTTC.

The chain links TRBV7-2 to TRBJ2-7; 9 bases line up with TRBD2. There are 15 residues in the CDR3. Germline V gene lookup returns CDR1 SGHTA and CDR2 FQGNSA. The V and J ends lost 3 bases and 2 bases, in that order; junction bases with no gene match: 5. The CDR3 is CASSFASGVPYEQYF. The CDR3 nucleotides read TGTGCCAGCAGCTTTGCTAGCGGGGTCCCCTACGAGCAGTACTTC.

The genes are TRBV4-3 and TRBJ1-4; TRBD1 aligns across 8 bases. V dropped 3 bases and J dropped 3; count of bases not matched to a gene: 6. This CDR3 spans 16 amino acids. Germline V gene lookup returns CDR1 LGHNA and CDR2 YSLEER. CDR3 sequence reads: CASSHGQGTPNEKLFF. The CDR3 nucleotides read TGCGCCAGCAGCCACGGACAGGGAACGCCTAATGAAAAACTGTTTTTT.

The chain joins TRBV5-1 to TRBJ2-7, with 7 bases that match TRBD1. The J segment lost 0 bases and the V segment lost 6 bases, leaving 12 bases of the junction unmatched. The CDR3 has 16 residues. The germline gives CDR1 SGHRS, CDR2 YFSETQ. Here the CDR3 reads CASNRLEGGTSYEQYF. CDR3 in DNA: TGCGCCAGCAATAGGTTGGAAGGGGGCACCTCCTACGAGCAGTACTTC.

The gene calls are TRBV6-2 or TRBV6-3 and TRBJ2-1; 10 nucleotides match TRBD1. V shed 6 bases and J 0 bases; nucleotides not matched to a gene: 5. This CDR3 comprises 16 residues. Germline V gene lookup returns CDR1 MNHEY and CDR2 SVGEGT. The CDR3 nucleotides read TGTGCCAGCAGCCCACGGACAGGGGGCTCCTACAATGAGCAGTTCTTC. Its translation: CASSPRTGGSYNEQFF.

This clone was detected once. The rearrangement uses TRBV7-2 and TRBJ2-3, with 8 bases matching TRBD1. Germline values: CDR1 SGHTA, CDR2 FQGNSA. The CDR3 has 15 residues. Germline trimming cut 5 bases from V and 1 base from J; bases unmatched to any gene: 5. CDR3 in amino acids: CASSPQGARTDTQYF. In DNA form, the CDR3 reads TGTGCCAGCAGCCCTCAGGGGGCACGCACAGATACGCAGTATTTT.

This clone came up a few times. V and J are TRBV27 and TRBJ2-7, with TRBD1 matching 8 bases. The CDR3 consists of 15 residues. In germline, CDR1 is MNHEY, CDR2 SMNVEV (reference sequence). The V and J ends lost 1 base and 3 bases, in that order; junction bases with no gene match: 5. CDR3 nucleotides: TGTGCCAGCAGTTTATTGGGGACAGGCCTCTACGAGCAGTACTTC. Protein sequence: CASSLLGTGLYEQYF.

This clone has only one observation. The chain links TRBV7-2 to TRBJ2-7; 7 bases agree with TRBD2. Germline values: CDR1 SGHTA, CDR2 FQGNSA. V was clipped by 1 base and J by 6 bases; unmatched bases: 6. This CDR3 spans 14 amino acids. The CDR3 spells CASSLVGGNREQYF. CDR3 nucleotides: TGTGCCAGCAGCTTAGTGGGAGGGAATCGCGAGCAGTACTTC.

The chain joins TRBV4-3 to TRBJ2-3, with TRBD1 identical over 7 bases. V lost 2 bases to trimming and J lost 1 base; unmatched junction nucleotides: 6. There are 16 residues in the CDR3. In germline, CDR1 is LGHNA, CDR2 YSLEER. DNA for the CDR3: TGCGCCAGCAGCCAATCCCGCGGACAGGGCACAGATACGCAGTATTTT. It codes for CASSQSRGQGTDTQYF.

This rearrangement joins TRBV9 to TRBJ1-2; 7 bases match TRBD1. Germline trimming cut 3 bases from V and 10 bases from J; bases unmatched to any gene: 9. The germline CDR1 and CDR2 sequences are SGDLS and YYNGEE. CDR3 length equals 13 residues. The chain's CDR3 is CASSARGVGPYTF. DNA of the CDR3: TGTGCCAGCAGCGCCAGGGGGGTAGGACCCTACACCTTC.

In this sample, this clone turned up once. The CDR3: CASSFPGTGAYEQYF. The CDR3 DNA reads TGTGCCAGCAGCTTTCCCGGGACAGGGGCCTACGAGCAGTACTTC. The chain recombines TRBV5-8 with TRBJ2-7; 10 bases are a match to TRBD1. The CDR3 covers 15 residues. Germline V gene lookup returns CDR1 SGHTS and CDR2 YDEGEE. Trimming at V came to 2 bases and at J to 2 bases, leaving 4 bases not matched to a gene.

The chain couples TRBV27 to TRBJ2-7; a possible D gene is TRBD1 (6 bases). V dropped 3 bases and J dropped 2 bases, with 8 bases sitting between them. This CDR3 contains 13 residues. CDR1 is MNHEY and CDR2 is SMNVEV in the germline V gene (reference sequence). The chain's CDR3 is CASSFPGAYEQYF. CDR3 in DNA: TGTGCCAGCAGTTTCCCAGGGGCCTACGAGCAGTACTTC.

V is TRBV7-2 and J is TRBJ2-5, with D unclear. This CDR3 comprises 14 residues. Looked up from germline, CDR1 is SGHTA and CDR2 is FQGNSA. Trimming left V 1 base short and J 2 bases short, with 8 bases between. CDR3 sequence reads: CASSLGTAQETQYF. CDR3 bases: TGTGCCAGCAGCTTAGGAACAGCACAAGAGACCCAGTACTTC. The whole variable domain, remainder taken from reference TRBV7-2 and TRBJ2-5, is GAGVSQSPSNKVTEKGKDVELRCDPISGHTALYWYRQSLGQGLEFLIYFQGNSAPDKSGLPSDRFSAERTGGSVSTLTIQRTQQEDSAVYLCASSLGTAQETQYFGPGTRLLVL.

The chain links TRBV7-2 to TRBJ1-2; TRBD1 aligns across 7 bases. Germline CDR1 and CDR2: SGHTA and FQGNSA. This CDR3 region has 14 residues. V lost 7 bases and J lost 4; bases outside the gene matches: 9. The CDR3 nucleotides are TGTGCCAGCAAGCCGGGGGCAGGGGGCTATGGCTACACCTTC. Its translation is CASKPGAGGYGYTF.

The chain is built from TRBV2 and TRBJ2-5; weak D call: TRBD2 (5 bases). Deletions cut 4 bases from V and 5 bases from J, with 17 bases between. The CDR3 is 15 residues long. Germline CDR1 SNHLY, CDR2 FYNNEI. CDR3: CASSGEQLRRETQYF. The DNA of the CDR3 is TGTGCCAGCAGTGGGGAGCAGCTCCGCCGGGAGACCCAGTACTTC.

The chain recombines TRBV7-2 with TRBJ1-4; 8 bases map to TRBD1. Unmatched junction bases numbered 2, after V lost 6 bases and J lost 2 bases. The CDR3 totals 14 residues. Germline V CDR1 and CDR2: SGHTA, FQGNSA. The CDR3, as DNA: TGTGCCAGCAGTCAGGGGGCTACTAATGAAAAACTGTTTTTT. Translation: CASSQGATNEKLFF.

The chain has TRBV3-1 (or the pseudogene TRBV3-2) and TRBJ2-7, with 8 nucleotides matching TRBD1. The CDR3 contains 15 residues. Germline trimming cut 4 bases from V and 0 bases from J; bases unmatched to any gene: 5. The germline CDR1 and CDR2 sequences are LGHDT and YNNKEL (reference sequence). As DNA, the CDR3 is TGTGCCAGCAGCCCCGGGACAGGAAGCTCCTACGAGCAGTACTTC. Its translation is CASSPGTGSSYEQYF.

The V gene is TRBV21-1, the J gene TRBJ1-2; the D call TRBD1 from the table was never checked on the DNA. TRBV21-1 is tagged as a pseudogene. The CDR3 sequence is 18 residues long. This CDR3 reads CASSLAAGGQGQGYGYTF. The CDR3 DNA reads TGTGCCAGCAGCCTCGCTGCGGGGGGACAGGGCCAGGGCTATGGCTACACCTTC.

This chain connects TRBV3-1 (or the pseudogene TRBV3-2) to TRBJ1-5; no clear D. V was clipped by 5 bases and J by 7 bases, with 9 bases between them. There are 12 residues in the CDR3. CDR1 LGHDT and CDR2 YNNKEL come from the germline V gene (reference sequence). The CDR3 reads CASSTTPQPQHF. In DNA form, the CDR3 reads TGTGCCAGCAGCACGACACCCCAGCCCCAGCATTTT.

The chain uses TRBV7-9 and TRBJ1-1; D is ambiguous. The V and J ends lost 5 bases and 3 bases respectively, with 7 bases between them. This CDR3 region has 12 residues. The germline CDR1 and CDR2 sequences are SEHNR and FQNEAQ (reference sequence). This CDR3 is CASSHRDTEAFF. Written as DNA, the CDR3 is TGTGCCAGCAGCCACCGGGACACTGAAGCTTTCTTT.

V usage is TRBV4-2 and J usage is TRBJ2-1; weak D call: TRBD1 (6 bases). Germline V gives CDR1 LGHNA, CDR2 YNFKEQ. The ends were cut back, 4 bases at V and 4 bases at J, with 11 bases in the middle. The CDR3 runs 14 residues. The CDR3 here is CASSPRTVYNEQFF. CDR3 DNA sequence: TGTGCCAGCAGCCCCCGGACAGTGTACAATGAGCAGTTCTTC.

The V gene is TRBV2, the J gene TRBJ2-3; 9 bases map to TRBD1. Germline V gene sequence: CDR1 SNHLY, CDR2 FYNNEI. CDR3 size: 15 residues. V trimming: 6 bases; J trimming: 1 base; junction bases outside the gene matches: 5. CDR3 residues: CASREQGARTDTQYF. As DNA, the CDR3 is TGTGCCAGCAGGGAACAGGGGGCGCGCACAGATACGCAGTATTTT. The variable domain in full, completed from reference TRBV2 and TRBJ2-3, reads EPEVTQTPSHQVTQMGQEVILRCVPISNHLYFYWYRQILGQKVEFLVSFYNNEISEKSEIFDDQFSVERPDGSNFTLKIRSTKLEDSAMYFCASREQGARTDTQYFGPGTRLTVL.